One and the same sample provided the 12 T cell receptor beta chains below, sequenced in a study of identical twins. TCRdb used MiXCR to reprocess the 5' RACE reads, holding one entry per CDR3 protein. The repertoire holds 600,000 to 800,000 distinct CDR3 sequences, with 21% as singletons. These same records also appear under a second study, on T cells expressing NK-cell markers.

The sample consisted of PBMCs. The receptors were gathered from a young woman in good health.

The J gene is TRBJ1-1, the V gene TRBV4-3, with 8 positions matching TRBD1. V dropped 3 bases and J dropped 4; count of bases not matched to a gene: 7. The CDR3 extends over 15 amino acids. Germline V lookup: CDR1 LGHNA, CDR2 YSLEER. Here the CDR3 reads CASSQGSGGGTEAFF. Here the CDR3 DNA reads TGCGCCAGCAGCCAGGGTTCAGGGGGCGGCACTGAAGCTTTCTTT.

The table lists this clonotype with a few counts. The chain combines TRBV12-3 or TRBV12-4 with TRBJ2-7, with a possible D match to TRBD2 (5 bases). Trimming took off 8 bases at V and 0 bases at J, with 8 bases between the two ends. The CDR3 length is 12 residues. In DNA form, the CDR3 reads TGTGCCAGCGGCAGCGGCTCCTACGAGCAGTACTTC. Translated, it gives CASGSGSYEQYF.

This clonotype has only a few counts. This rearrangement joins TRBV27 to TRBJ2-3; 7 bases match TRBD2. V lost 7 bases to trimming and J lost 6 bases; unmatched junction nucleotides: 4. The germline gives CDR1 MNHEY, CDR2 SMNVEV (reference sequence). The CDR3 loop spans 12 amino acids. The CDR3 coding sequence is TGTGCCAGCACCACGCGGGGGGATACGCAGTATTTT. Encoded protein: CASTTRGDTQYF.

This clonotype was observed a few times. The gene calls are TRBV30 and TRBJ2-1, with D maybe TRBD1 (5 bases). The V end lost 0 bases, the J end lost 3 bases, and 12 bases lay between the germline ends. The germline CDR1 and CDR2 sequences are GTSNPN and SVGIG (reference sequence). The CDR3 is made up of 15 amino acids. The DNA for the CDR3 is TGTGCCTGGAGTGTGGGTCAGGGTCTCTACAATGAGCAGTTCTTC. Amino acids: CAWSVGQGLYNEQFF.

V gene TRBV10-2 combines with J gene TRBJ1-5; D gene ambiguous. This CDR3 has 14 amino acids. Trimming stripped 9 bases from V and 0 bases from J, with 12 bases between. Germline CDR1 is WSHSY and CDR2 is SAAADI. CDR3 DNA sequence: TGCGCCAGTGACCCGGTTATTAGCAATCAGCCCCAGCATTTT. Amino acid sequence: CASDPVISNQPQHF.

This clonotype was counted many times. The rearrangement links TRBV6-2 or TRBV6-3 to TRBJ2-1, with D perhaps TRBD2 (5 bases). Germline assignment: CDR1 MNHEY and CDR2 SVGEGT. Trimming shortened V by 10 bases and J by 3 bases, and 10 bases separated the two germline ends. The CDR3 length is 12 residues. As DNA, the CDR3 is TGTGCCACCGGGGTATTCTACAATGAGCAGTTCTTC. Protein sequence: CATGVFYNEQFF.

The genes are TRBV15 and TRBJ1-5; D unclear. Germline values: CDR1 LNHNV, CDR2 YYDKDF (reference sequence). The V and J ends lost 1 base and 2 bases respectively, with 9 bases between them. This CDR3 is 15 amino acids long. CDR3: CATSRVIQGNQPQHF. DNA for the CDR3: TGTGCCACCAGCAGAGTTATTCAGGGCAATCAGCCCCAGCATTTT. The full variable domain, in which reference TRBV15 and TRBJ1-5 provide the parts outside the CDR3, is DAMVIQNPRYQVTQFGKPVTLSCSQTLNHNVMYWYQQKSSQAPKLLFHYYDKDFNNEADTPDNFQSRRPNTSFCFLDIRSPGLGDTAMYLCATSRVIQGNQPQHFGDGTRLSIL.

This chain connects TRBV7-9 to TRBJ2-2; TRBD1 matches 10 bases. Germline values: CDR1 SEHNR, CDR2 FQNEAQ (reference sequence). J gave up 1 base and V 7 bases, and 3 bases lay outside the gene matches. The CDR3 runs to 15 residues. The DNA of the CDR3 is TGTGCCAGCACCGGACAGGGGGAGAACACCGGGGAGCTGTTTTTT. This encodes CASTGQGENTGELFF. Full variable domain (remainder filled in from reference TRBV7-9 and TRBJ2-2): DTGVSQNPRHKITKRGQNVTFRCDPISEHNRLYWYRQTLGQGPEFLTYFQNEAQLEKSRLLSDRFSAERPKGSFSTLEIQRTEQGDSAMYLCASTGQGENTGELFFGEGSRLTVL.

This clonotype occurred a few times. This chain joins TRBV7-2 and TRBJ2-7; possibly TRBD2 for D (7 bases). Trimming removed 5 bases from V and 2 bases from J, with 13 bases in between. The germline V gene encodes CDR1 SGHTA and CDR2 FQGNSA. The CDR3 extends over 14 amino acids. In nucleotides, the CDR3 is TGTGCCAGCAGCCCGAGGGGGGGGGCCTACGAGCAGTACTTC. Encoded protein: CASSPRGGAYEQYF. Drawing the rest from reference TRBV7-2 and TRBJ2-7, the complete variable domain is GAGVSQSPSNKVTEKGKDVELRCDPISGHTALYWYRQSLGQGLEFLIYFQGNSAPDKSGLPSDRFSAERTGGSVSTLTIQRTQQEDSAVYLCASSPRGGAYEQYFGPGTRLTVT.

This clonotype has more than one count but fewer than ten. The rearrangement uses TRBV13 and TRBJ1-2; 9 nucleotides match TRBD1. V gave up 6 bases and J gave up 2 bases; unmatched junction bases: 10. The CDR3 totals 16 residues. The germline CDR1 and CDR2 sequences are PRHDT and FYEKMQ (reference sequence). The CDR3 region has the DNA TGTGCCAGCAGACGGATTTACAGGGGGCGAAACTATGGCTACACCTTC. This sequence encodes CASRRIYRGRNYGYTF.

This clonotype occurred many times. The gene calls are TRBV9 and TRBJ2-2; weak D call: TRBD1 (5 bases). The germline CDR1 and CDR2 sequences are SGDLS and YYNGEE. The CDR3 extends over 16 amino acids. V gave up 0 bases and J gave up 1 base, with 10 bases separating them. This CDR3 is CASSVAQGRNTGELFF. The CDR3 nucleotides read TGTGCCAGCAGCGTAGCGCAGGGAAGGAACACCGGGGAGCTGTTTTTT. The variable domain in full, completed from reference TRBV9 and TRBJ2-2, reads DSGVTQTPKHLITATGQRVTLRCSPRSGDLSVYWYQQSLDQGLQFLIQYYNGEERAKGNILERFSAQQFPDLHSELNLSSLELGDSALYFCASSVAQGRNTGELFFGEGSRLTVL.

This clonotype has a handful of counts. The CDR3 bases are TGCAGTGCTAGAGCGAGGGCTAGCTCCTACAATGAGCAGTTCTTC. This translates into CSARARASSYNEQFF. J is TRBJ2-1 and V is TRBV20-1; possible D gene TRBD2, 5 bases. The CDR3 sequence is 15 residues long. Trimming took 1 base from V and 0 from J, leaving 10 bases between them. Germline-derived CDR1 and CDR2 are DFQATT and SNEGSKA (reference sequence).